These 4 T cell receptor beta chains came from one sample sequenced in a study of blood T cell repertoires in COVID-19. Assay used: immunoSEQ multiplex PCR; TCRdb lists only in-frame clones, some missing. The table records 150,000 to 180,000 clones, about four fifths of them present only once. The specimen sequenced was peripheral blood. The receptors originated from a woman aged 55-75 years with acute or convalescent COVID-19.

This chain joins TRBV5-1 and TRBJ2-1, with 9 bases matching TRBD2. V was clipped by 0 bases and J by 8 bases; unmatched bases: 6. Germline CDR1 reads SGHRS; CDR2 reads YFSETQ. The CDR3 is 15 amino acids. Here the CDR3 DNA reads TGCGCCAGCAGCTTGGAGGCGGGGGGGCGATATGAGCAGTTCTTC. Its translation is CASSLEAGGRYEQFF.

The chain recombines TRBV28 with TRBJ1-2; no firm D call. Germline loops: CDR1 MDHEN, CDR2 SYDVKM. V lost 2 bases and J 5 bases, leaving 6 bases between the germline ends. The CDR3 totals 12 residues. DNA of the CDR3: TGTGCCAGCAGTTTACGGACTTATGGCTACACCTTC. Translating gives CASSLRTYGYTF.

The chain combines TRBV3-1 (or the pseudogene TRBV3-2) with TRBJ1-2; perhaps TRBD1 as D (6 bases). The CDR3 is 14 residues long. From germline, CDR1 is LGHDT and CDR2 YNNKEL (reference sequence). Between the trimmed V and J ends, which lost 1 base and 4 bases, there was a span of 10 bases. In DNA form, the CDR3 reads TGTGCCAGCAGCCAAGCATCAGGGGTCTATGGCTACACCTTC. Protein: CASSQASGVYGYTF.

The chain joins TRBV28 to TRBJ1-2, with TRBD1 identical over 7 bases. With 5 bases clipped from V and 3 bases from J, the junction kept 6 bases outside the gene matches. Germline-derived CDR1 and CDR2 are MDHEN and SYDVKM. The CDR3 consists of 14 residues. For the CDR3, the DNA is TGTGCCAGCAGTCCAACAGGGGACTACTATGGCTACACCTTC. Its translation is CASSPTGDYYGYTF.